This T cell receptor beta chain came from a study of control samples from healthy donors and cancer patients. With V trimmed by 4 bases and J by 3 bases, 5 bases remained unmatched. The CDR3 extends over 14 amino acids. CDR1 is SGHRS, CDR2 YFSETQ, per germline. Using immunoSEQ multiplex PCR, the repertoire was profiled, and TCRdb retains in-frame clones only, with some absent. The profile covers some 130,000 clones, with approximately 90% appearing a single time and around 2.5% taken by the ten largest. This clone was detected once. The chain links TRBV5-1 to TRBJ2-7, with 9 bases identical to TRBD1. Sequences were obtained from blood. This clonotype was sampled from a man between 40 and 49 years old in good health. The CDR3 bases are TGCGCCAGCAGCCCGGACAGGGGCTTCTACGAGCAGTACTTC. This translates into CASSPDRGFYEQYF.